Here is one T cell receptor beta chain with its context. The data belong to a study of blood T cell repertoires in COVID-19. Study-wide context: The United States, Italy and Spain provided the acute and convalescent COVID-19 samples. The cDNA or gDNA used as material had been derived from T cells, B-cell-depleted T cells, or PBMCs.

As originally analysed: Nucleated cell number was recorded as an estimate derived from reference gene primer amplification. TCRdb keeps only in-frame clones here, not all; method: immunoSEQ multiplex PCR. V and J calls and clone size are as listed in that table; D and trimming were resolved from the DNA. The sample lists 450,000 to 500,000 clones; roughly 85% were seen once. There are 14 residues in the CDR3. V lost 5 bases and J lost 8; bases outside the gene matches: 11. Germline V gene sequence: CDR1 MNHEY, CDR2 SVGAGI. The V gene is TRBV6-5, the J gene TRBJ1-2, with TRBD1 matching 7 bases. The sequence was obtained from a human donor in a cohort sampled during active COVID-19. Sequencing input: peripheral blood. CDR3 protein: CASSIRDSIFGYTF. The CDR3 bases are TGTGCCAGCAGTATCCGGGACAGCATTTTCGGCTACACCTTC.